The present T cell receptor (beta chain) was sequenced within a study of cytomegalovirus exposure and HLA in healthy donors. PCR employed 60 Vbeta and 13 Jbeta primers. TCRdb keeps only in-frame clones here, not all; method: immunoSEQ multiplex PCR. The sample has approximately 40,000 clones; approximately 82% are singletons. The germline CDR1 and CDR2 sequences are SGHAT and FQNNGV. The V end was cut by 1 base, the J end by 4 bases, with 17 bases between. CDR3 length: 16 residues. This clone was detected a few times. This chain links TRBV11-2 with TRBJ2-7; tentative D call: TRBD1 (7 bases). This TCR was recovered from a woman younger than 35 in good health and CMV-seropositive. The sample was PBMCs. CDR3 coding DNA: TGTGCCAGCAGCTTAGTTTTGGAGGGGGCAGGTTACGAGCAGTACTTC. Its translation is CASSLVLEGAGYEQYF.